Shown below are 12 T cell receptor beta chains from a single sample sequenced in a study of a mutant IDH1 vaccine in newly diagnosed glioma. Stated time point: week 23, last vaccination. Doses consisted of 300 ug of mutant IDH1 20-mer peptide each, paired with topical imiquimod. These receptors have no known antigen. TCRdb's copy holds only in-frame clones and misses some; the assay was immunoSEQ multiplex PCR. The repertoire consists of 35,000 to 50,000 clones, with 75% to 95% occurring once and the leading ten covering just under 4%. Source: PBMCs, taken from a glioma patient whose treatment included an IDH1 peptide vaccine. The receptor set was obtained from a man over 45 with glioma.

This clone showed up just a few times. The CDR3 coding sequence is TGTGCCACCAGCAGTGGCAGGTTGGGAGCTTTCTTT. Its protein is CATSSGRLGAFF. The V gene is TRBV15, the J gene TRBJ1-1, with D unclear. The ends were cut back, 3 bases at V and 10 bases at J, with 12 bases in the middle. Germline CDR1 is LNHNV and CDR2 is YYDKDF (reference sequence). CDR3 length: 12 amino acids.

This clone was recorded only once. The rearrangement uses TRBV2 and TRBJ2-5; D remains unclear. The ends were cut back, 5 bases at V and 6 bases at J, with 10 bases in the middle. CDR1 and CDR2 (germline): SNHLY, FYNNEI. This CDR3 is 12 amino acids long. CDR3 in amino acids: CASSPRLKTQYF. CDR3 DNA sequence: TGTGCCAGCAGTCCTCGCCTGAAGACCCAGTACTTC.

The chain is built from TRBV30 and TRBJ2-1; TRBD2 matches 8 bases. V gave up 1 base and J gave up 3 bases; unmatched junction bases: 5. There are 15 residues in the CDR3. The germline V gene encodes CDR1 GTSNPN and CDR2 SVGIG (reference sequence). The CDR3 coding sequence is TGTGCCTGGAGTGAAGCGGGAGACGACTACAATGAGCAGTTCTTC. It translates to CAWSEAGDDYNEQFF.

This clone was detected a few times. The chain uses TRBV7-2 and TRBJ1-4; TRBD1 might be the D (6 bases). This CDR3 is built from 16 residues. From germline, CDR1 is SGHTA and CDR2 FQGNSA. V lost 5 bases to trimming and J lost 11 bases, with 24 bases between them. The CDR3 is CASSPTFRQASTKLFF. The DNA for the CDR3 is TGTGCCAGCAGCCCCACCTTTAGACAGGCGAGCACCAAACTGTTTTTT.

The rearrangement uses TRBV27 and TRBJ2-7, with TRBD1 matching 8 bases. J lost 2 bases, V lost 6 bases, and 9 bases had no gene match. CDR1 is MNHEY, CDR2 SMNVEV, per germline (reference sequence). The CDR3 consists of 15 residues. CDR3 in amino acids: CASRGRGRQAYEQYF. CDR3 nucleotide sequence: TGTGCCAGCAGAGGCAGGGGGCGCCAGGCCTACGAGCAGTACTTC.

This chain links TRBV7-9 with TRBJ1-1, with D unclear. V was pared by 7 bases and J by 1 base, with 13 bases between. The CDR3 spans 14 residues. Looked up from germline, CDR1 is SEHNR and CDR2 is FQNEAQ (reference sequence). The CDR3 DNA reads as TGTGCCAGCACCCTCGGGCAGGAGAACACTGAAGCTTTCTTT. Translation: CASTLGQENTEAFF.

The chain couples TRBV27 to TRBJ1-3; no reliable D call. CDR1 is MNHEY and CDR2 is SMNVEV in the germline V gene (reference sequence). This CDR3 has 13 amino acids. V dropped 5 bases and J dropped 4 bases, with 9 bases sitting between them. The CDR3 nucleotides read TGTGCCAGCAGTCCGACGGCAGGAAACACCATATATTTT. Its translation is CASSPTAGNTIYF.

V is TRBV6-5 and J is TRBJ2-7, with TRBD1 matching 7 bases. The ends lost 6 bases at V and 1 base at J; junction bases unmatched: 9. Germline V gene data show CDR1 as MNHEY and CDR2 as SVGAGI. The CDR3 sequence is 15 residues long. The CDR3: CASSRGQVRSYEQYF. CDR3 sequence (DNA): TGTGCCAGCAGCAGAGGACAGGTCAGATCCTACGAGCAGTACTTC.

V and J are TRBV5-1 and TRBJ2-1, with TRBD1 matching over 8 bases. This CDR3 region has 19 residues. Germline-derived CDR1 and CDR2 are SGHRS and YFSETQ. Losses at the gene ends were 1 base for V and 0 bases for J; bases not matched to a gene: 12. Here the CDR3 reads CASSLLGRGRVVSYNEQFF. The CDR3 DNA reads TGCGCCAGCAGCTTGCTGGGCAGGGGGCGGGTAGTCTCCTACAATGAGCAGTTCTTC.

The genes are TRBV29-1 and TRBJ2-7; TRBD1 aligns across 7 bases. Germline V CDR1 and CDR2: SQVTM, ANQGSEA. The CDR3 consists of 12 residues. After removal of 7 bases from V and 6 bases from J, the junction contained 9 bases not matched to a gene. The CDR3 DNA reads TGCAGCGCATTAAGGACAGGATCCGAGCAGTACTTC. It is translated as CSALRTGSEQYF.

About this clone: A junction end diverges from the germline sequence, so it may reflect a read error. The V gene is TRBV7-7, the J gene TRBJ1-1; no firm D call. The CDR3 is 13 amino acids. Germline loops: CDR1 SSHAT, CDR2 FNYEAQ (reference sequence). The CDR3 DNA sequence: TGTGCTAGCAGCTCCACAGTGAACACTGAAGCTTTCTTT. Protein product: CASSSTVNTEAFF.

CDR3 nucleotide sequence: TGTGCCAGCAGTCCAAGGGGGGGACTCGGGGACACTGAAGCTTTCTTT. It yields the protein CASSPRGGLGDTEAFF. The chain is built from TRBV7-9 and TRBJ1-1, with a possible D match to TRBD1 (6 bases). CDR3 size: 16 residues. Trimming left V 6 bases short and J 3 bases short, with 20 bases between. Germline assignment: CDR1 SEHNR and CDR2 FQNEAQ (reference sequence).